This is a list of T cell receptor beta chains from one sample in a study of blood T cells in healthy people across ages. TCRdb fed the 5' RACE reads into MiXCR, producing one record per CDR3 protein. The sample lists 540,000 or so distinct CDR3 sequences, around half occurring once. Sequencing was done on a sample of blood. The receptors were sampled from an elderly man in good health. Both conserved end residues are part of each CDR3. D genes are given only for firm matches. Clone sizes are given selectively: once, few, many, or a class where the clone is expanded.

CDR3 protein: CATRRASTDTQYF; CDR3 DNA: TGTGCCACCCGGCGAGCTAGCACAGATACGCAGTATTTT; J gene: TRBJ2-3; V gene: TRBV28; D gene: -; clone size: -
CDR3 protein: CASAVSGEYNEQFF; CDR3 DNA: TGTGCCAGCGCCGTATCAGGGGAGTACAATGAGCAGTTCTTC; J gene: TRBJ2-1; V gene: TRBV7-2; D gene: -; clone size: -
CDR3 protein: CARSPLTSGREITQYF; CDR3 DNA: TGTGCCCGCAGCCCACTTACTAGCGGGAGGGAAATTACCCAGTACTTC; J gene: TRBJ2-5; V gene: TRBV3-1; D gene: TRBD2; clone size: -
CDR3 protein: CASSSWTRSSYEQYF; CDR3 DNA: TGTGCCAGCAGTAGCTGGACTAGGAGCTCCTACGAGCAGTACTTC; J gene: TRBJ2-7; V gene: TRBV6-6; D gene: TRBD2; clone size: few
CDR3 protein: CSQSGRALQETQYF; CDR3 DNA: TGCAGTCAAAGCGGTAGGGCCCTCCAAGAGACCCAGTACTTC; J gene: TRBJ2-5; V gene: TRBV20-1; D gene: -; clone size: -
CDR3 protein: CASSLGLQYNEQFF; CDR3 DNA: TGTGCCAGCAGTCTCGGTCTGCAATACAATGAGCAGTTCTTC; J gene: TRBJ2-1; V gene: TRBV6-2/TRBV6-3; D gene: -; clone size: -
CDR3 protein: CASSPGWEAFF; CDR3 DNA: TGTGCCAGCAGTCCTGGATGGGAAGCTTTCTTT; J gene: TRBJ1-1; V gene: TRBV12-3/TRBV12-4; D gene: -; clone size: few
CDR3 protein: CASSLKGLAGNEQFF; CDR3 DNA: TGTGCCAGCAGCCTAAAGGGACTAGCGGGAAATGAGCAGTTCTTC; J gene: TRBJ2-1; V gene: TRBV7-9; D gene: TRBD2; clone size: few
CDR3 protein: CASSRVRGRGTGELFF; CDR3 DNA: TGCGCCAGCAGCCGGGTCAGGGGGCGCGGCACCGGGGAGCTGTTTTTT; J gene: TRBJ2-2; V gene: TRBV5-1; D gene: TRBD1; clone size: -
CDR3 protein: CASRAGGGAGELFF; CDR3 DNA: TGTGCCAGCAGGGCAGGGGGAGGTGCCGGGGAGCTGTTTTTT; J gene: TRBJ2-2; V gene: TRBV6-5; D gene: -; clone size: few
CDR3 protein: CASSYATAQETQYF; CDR3 DNA: TGCGCCAGCAGCTACGCGACAGCACAAGAGACCCAGTACTTC; J gene: TRBJ2-5; V gene: TRBV5-1; D gene: -; clone size: -
CDR3 protein: CASSYSSPGREQYF; CDR3 DNA: TGTGCCAGCAGTTACTCTTCACCGGGGCGCGAGCAGTACTTC; J gene: TRBJ2-7; V gene: TRBV6-5; D gene: -; clone size: few
CDR3 protein: CASSQAQVADTQYF; CDR3 DNA: TGCGCCAGCAGTCAGGCCCAGGTCGCAGATACGCAGTATTTT; J gene: TRBJ2-3; V gene: TRBV5-1; D gene: -; clone size: few
CDR3 protein: CASSLVAPSTDTQYF; CDR3 DNA: TGTGCCAGCAGCTTAGTAGCGCCCAGCACAGATACGCAGTATTTT; J gene: TRBJ2-3; V gene: TRBV7-2; D gene: -; clone size: few
CDR3 protein: CALAGGPYYEQYF; CDR3 DNA: TGTGCATTAGCGGGGGGCCCTTATTACGAGCAGTACTTC; J gene: TRBJ2-7; V gene: TRBV28; D gene: TRBD2; clone size: -
CDR3 protein: CSASPIPTYNEQFF; CDR3 DNA: TGCAGTGCTAGCCCCATTCCTACTTACAATGAGCAGTTCTTC; J gene: TRBJ2-1; V gene: TRBV20-1; D gene: -; clone size: many
CDR3 protein: CASMLLSGVGEQFF; CDR3 DNA: TGTGCCAGTATGCTTCTTAGCGGCGTGGGTGAGCAGTTCTTC; J gene: TRBJ2-1; V gene: TRBV19; D gene: -; clone size: -
CDR3 protein: CASTRGGITYNEQFF; CDR3 DNA: TGTGCCAGCACTAGGGGGGGTATCACCTACAATGAGCAGTTCTTC; J gene: TRBJ2-1; V gene: TRBV12-3/TRBV12-4; D gene: -; clone size: -
CDR3 protein: CASSLEQGRNEQFF; CDR3 DNA: TGTGCCAGCAGCTTAGAACAGGGGCGGAATGAGCAGTTCTTC; J gene: TRBJ2-1; V gene: TRBV7-2; D gene: TRBD1; clone size: -
CDR3 protein: CSFNPEIGYNEQYF; CDR3 DNA: TGCAGCTTCAACCCCGAGATCGGCTACAATGAGCAGTACTTC; J gene: TRBJ2-7; V gene: TRBV29-1; D gene: -; clone size: -
CDR3 protein: CSVDKVADLYGYTF; CDR3 DNA: TGCAGCGTTGATAAAGTCGCAGACCTATATGGCTACACCTTC; J gene: TRBJ1-2; V gene: TRBV29-1; D gene: -; clone size: -
CDR3 protein: CASTVAGGYGTDTQYF; CDR3 DNA: TGTGCCAGCACGGTAGCGGGAGGATATGGCACAGATACGCAGTATTTT; J gene: TRBJ2-3; V gene: TRBV11-2; D gene: TRBD2; clone size: -
CDR3 protein: CASSRQGGYETQYF; CDR3 DNA: TGTGCCAGCAGTCGACAGGGGGGCTACGAGACCCAGTACTTC; J gene: TRBJ2-5; V gene: TRBV9; D gene: TRBD1; clone size: -
CDR3 protein: CASSPGLADTYEQYF; CDR3 DNA: TGTGCCAGCTCGCCGGGACTAGCGGATACCTACGAGCAGTACTTC; J gene: TRBJ2-7; V gene: TRBV18; D gene: TRBD2; clone size: few
CDR3 protein: CASSASLGGAYEQYF; CDR3 DNA: TGTGCCAGCAGCGCCTCGCTCGGGGGCGCCTACGAGCAGTACTTC; J gene: TRBJ2-7; V gene: TRBV9; D gene: -; clone size: -
CDR3 protein: CASSLGLAGATDTQYF; CDR3 DNA: TGTGCCAGCAGCCTCGGACTAGCGGGAGCCACAGATACGCAGTATTTT; J gene: TRBJ2-3; V gene: TRBV7-6; D gene: TRBD2; clone size: -
CDR3 protein: CASSQGGTSDTQYF; CDR3 DNA: TGTGCCAGCAGCCAGGGGGGGACTTCAGATACGCAGTATTTT; J gene: TRBJ2-3; V gene: TRBV4-2; D gene: TRBD2; clone size: -
CDR3 protein: CSAHLPGGRGSKQYF; CDR3 DNA: TGCAGTGCTCACCTCCCGGGGGGGCGCGGGTCCAAGCAGTACTTC; J gene: TRBJ2-7; V gene: TRBV20-1; D gene: TRBD2; clone size: -
CDR3 protein: CASRPSGPYEQYF; CDR3 DNA: TGTGCCAGCAGGCCTAGCGGGCCCTACGAGCAGTACTTC; J gene: TRBJ2-7; V gene: TRBV11-1; D gene: TRBD2; clone size: few
CDR3 protein: CASSHRDGAYEQYF; CDR3 DNA: TGTGCCAGCAGTCACCGGGACGGAGCCTACGAGCAGTACTTC; J gene: TRBJ2-7; V gene: TRBV27; D gene: -; clone size: few
CDR3 protein: CASSLLSGADTQYF; CDR3 DNA: TGTGCCAGCAGTTTGCTTAGCGGGGCAGATACGCAGTATTTT; J gene: TRBJ2-3; V gene: TRBV12-3/TRBV12-4; D gene: TRBD2; clone size: few
CDR3 protein: CASSLDGEGTDTQYF; CDR3 DNA: TGTGCCAGCAGCTTGGATGGGGAGGGCACAGATACGCAGTATTTT; J gene: TRBJ2-3; V gene: TRBV5-6; D gene: -; clone size: -
CDR3 protein: CASSQDSANYGYTF; CDR3 DNA: TGTGCCAGCAGCCAGGACAGTGCTAACTATGGCTACACCTTC; J gene: TRBJ1-2; V gene: TRBV3-1; D gene: -; clone size: few
CDR3 protein: CSFGADNEQYF; CDR3 DNA: TGCAGCTTCGGAGCGGACAATGAGCAGTACTTC; J gene: TRBJ2-5; V gene: TRBV29-1; D gene: -; clone size: -
CDR3 protein: CASSQGTNYGYTF; CDR3 DNA: TGTGCCAGCAGCCAAGGGACGAACTATGGCTACACCTTC; J gene: TRBJ1-2; V gene: TRBV25-1; D gene: -; clone size: -
CDR3 protein: CSVMGDSTDTQYF; CDR3 DNA: TGCAGCGTGATGGGGGACTCCACAGATACGCAGTATTTT; J gene: TRBJ2-3; V gene: TRBV29-1; D gene: -; clone size: many
CDR3 protein: CASSPATGGRGYTF; CDR3 DNA: TGTGCCAGCAGCCCGGCGACAGGAGGTCGGGGCTACACCTTC; J gene: TRBJ1-2; V gene: TRBV7-2; D gene: -; clone size: few
CDR3 protein: CASSSTGSGNTIYF; CDR3 DNA: TGTGCCAGCAGCTCGACAGGATCTGGAAACACCATATATTTT; J gene: TRBJ1-3; V gene: TRBV7-9; D gene: -; clone size: -
CDR3 protein: CASSPEPLYGYTF; CDR3 DNA: TGTGCCAGCAGTCCAGAACCGCTCTATGGCTACACCTTC; J gene: TRBJ1-2; V gene: TRBV7-2; D gene: -; clone size: -
CDR3 protein: CASSPRMASVLTF; CDR3 DNA: TGTGCCAGCAGCCCCCGAATGGCAAGCGTCCTGACTTTC; J gene: TRBJ2-6; V gene: TRBV7-3; D gene: -; clone size: -
CDR3 protein: CSADPGTSGSYEQYF; CDR3 DNA: TGCAGTGCTGACCCCGGGACTAGCGGTTCATACGAGCAGTACTTC; J gene: TRBJ2-7; V gene: TRBV20-1; D gene: TRBD2; clone size: -
CDR3 protein: CASSLGRGVATNEKLFF; CDR3 DNA: TGCGCCAGCAGCCTGGGACGGGGAGTTGCAACTAATGAAAAACTGTTTTTT; J gene: TRBJ1-4; V gene: TRBV5-1; D gene: -; clone size: -
CDR3 protein: CASSLPGTGYTF; CDR3 DNA: TGTGCCAGCAGCTTACCAGGGACTGGCTACACCTTC; J gene: TRBJ1-2; V gene: TRBV7-3; D gene: -; clone size: -
CDR3 protein: CASSVAGVDYNEQFF; CDR3 DNA: TGTGCCAGCAGCGTAGCGGGAGTTGACTACAATGAGCAGTTCTTC; J gene: TRBJ2-1; V gene: TRBV9; D gene: -; clone size: few
CDR3 protein: CSVVGEPRDTQYF; CDR3 DNA: TGCAGCGTTGTGGGGGAACCCAGGGATACGCAGTATTTT; J gene: TRBJ2-3; V gene: TRBV29-1; D gene: -; clone size: -
CDR3 protein: CATSREPAGGYNEQFF; CDR3 DNA: TGTGCCACCAGCAGAGAACCGGCGGGGGGGTACAATGAGCAGTTCTTC; J gene: TRBJ2-1; V gene: TRBV15; D gene: TRBD2; clone size: few
CDR3 protein: CAGGGADTQYF; CDR3 DNA: TGTGCCGGGGGAGGCGCAGATACGCAGTATTTT; J gene: TRBJ2-3; V gene: TRBV2; D gene: -; clone size: -
CDR3 protein: CASTRLANADTQYF; CDR3 DNA: TGTGCCTCCACCCGACTAGCAAACGCAGATACGCAGTATTTT; J gene: TRBJ2-3; V gene: TRBV30; D gene: TRBD2; clone size: -
CDR3 protein: CSARDRWLYEQYF; CDR3 DNA: TGCAGTGCTAGAGATCGGTGGTTGTACGAGCAGTACTTC; J gene: TRBJ2-7; V gene: TRBV20-1; D gene: -; clone size: few
CDR3 protein: CASSIRTQGTSGRTREAQYF; CDR3 DNA: TGTGCCAGCAGTATACGAACCCAAGGGACTAGCGGGAGGACAAGAGAGGCCCAGTACTTC; J gene: TRBJ2-5; V gene: TRBV28; D gene: TRBD2; clone size: -
CDR3 protein: CASSSRTGEKETQYF; CDR3 DNA: TGTGCCAGCAGTTCCCGGACAGGGGAAAAAGAGACCCAGTACTTC; J gene: TRBJ2-5; V gene: TRBV6-1; D gene: TRBD1; clone size: -
CDR3 protein: CASSPGQRGYTF; CDR3 DNA: TGTGCCAGCAGTCCCGGCCAGCGGGGCTACACCTTC; J gene: TRBJ1-2; V gene: TRBV28; D gene: -; clone size: -